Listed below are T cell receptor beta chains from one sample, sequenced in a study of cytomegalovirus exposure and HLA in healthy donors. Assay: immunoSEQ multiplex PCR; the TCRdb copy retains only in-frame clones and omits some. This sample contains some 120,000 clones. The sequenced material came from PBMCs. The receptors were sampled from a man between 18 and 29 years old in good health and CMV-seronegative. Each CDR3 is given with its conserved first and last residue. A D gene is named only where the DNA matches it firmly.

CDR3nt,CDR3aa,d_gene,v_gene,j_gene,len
TGTGCCAGCAGCCAAGATGACTTCTTCGCCTACGAGCAGTACTTC,CASSQDDFFAYEQYF,-,TRBV14,TRBJ2-7,15
TGTGCCTGGGACAGGCGCGGGGGGACCCAGTACTTC,CAWDRRGGTQYF,-,TRBV30,TRBJ2-5,12
TGTGCCAGCAGCTTCCCTAGACAGGGGCTCGGAAACACCATATATTTT,CASSFPRQGLGNTIYF,TRBD1,TRBV7-9,TRBJ1-3,16
TGTGCCAGCAGCCAAGAGGGACAGGGGCGAGACACCGGGGAGCTGTTTTTT,CASSQEGQGRDTGELFF,-,TRBV21-1,TRBJ2-2,17
TGTGCCAGCAGCCGCAGGGGCAGCCCAGACGACATTCAGTACTTC,CASSRRGSPDDIQYF,-,TRBV6-4,TRBJ2-4,15
TGCGCCAGCAGCTTGACGTCACAGGGAAACTATGGCTACACCTTC,CASSLTSQGNYGYTF,-,TRBV5-1,TRBJ1-2,15
TGTGCCAGCAGTTACAGGACGACAGGGGACTATGGCTACACCTTC,CASSYRTTGDYGYTF,TRBD1,TRBV6-5,TRBJ1-2,15
TGTGCCAGCAGCAAGGACAGGGACTACGAGCAGTACTTC,CASSKDRDYEQYF,TRBD1,TRBV5-4,TRBJ2-7,13
TGTGCCAGCAGTTACTCGCCAGGTTTAGACACTGAAGCTTTCTTT,CASSYSPGLDTEAFF,-,TRBV6-5,TRBJ1-1,15
TGTGCCAGCAGTGGGGCGGGACAGCTCTCGAGCTCCTACGAGCAGTACTTC,CASSGAGQLSSSYEQYF,-,TRBV2,TRBJ2-7,17
TGTGCCAGCAGCTTTGGACAGTTAAGCACCGGGGAGCTGTTTTTT,CASSFGQLSTGELFF,-,TRBV5-4,TRBJ2-2,15
TGTGCCAGCAGTCTGGGGACAGACTACGAGCAGTACTTC,CASSLGTDYEQYF,TRBD1,TRBV27,TRBJ2-7,13
TGTGCCAGCAGCTTACCCGGGACAGGGGGACTCACTAATGGCTACACCTTC,CASSLPGTGGLTNGYTF,TRBD1,TRBV5-8,TRBJ1-2,17
TGTGCCAGCAGCGTAGCGGAGTCCCCCTCCTACGAGCAGTACTTC,CASSVAESPSYEQYF,-,TRBV9,TRBJ2-7,15
TGTGCCAGCGGTCCACAGGGTGGCGACGAGCAGTACTTC,CASGPQGGDEQYF,-,TRBV9,TRBJ2-7,13
TGTGCCAGTAGATCCAGCTCTGGGGCCAACGTCCTGACTTTC,CASRSSSGANVLTF,-,TRBV19,TRBJ2-6,14
TGTGCCAGCAGATTTCGACAGAACACTGAAGCTTTCTTT,CASRFRQNTEAFF,-,TRBV5-8,TRBJ1-1,13
TGTGCCAGCAGCTCGACAGGGGTAATCGAGCAGTACTTC,CASSSTGVIEQYF,TRBD1,TRBV7-2,TRBJ2-7,13
TGTGCCAGCAGCTTACCTCAGGCCGTGGGGGCCCAAGGGGCCTACAATGAGCAGTTCTTC,CASSLPQAVGAQGAYNEQFF,-,TRBV5-4,TRBJ2-1,20
TGTGCCAGCAGCCCCGGGACAACGAGAGGCAAGGCGCAGTATTTT,CASSPGTTRGKAQYF,-,TRBV7-6,TRBJ2-3,15
TGTGCCAGCAGCGTAGAAGGGAGGGGCGGCTTGTGGCAAGAGACCCAGTACTTC,CASSVEGRGGLWQETQYF,TRBD2,TRBV9,TRBJ2-5,18
TGTGCCAGCAGCCGTTCCGGGACAGGGCTGGGGAATGAGCAGTTCTTC,CASSRSGTGLGNEQFF,TRBD1,TRBV7-3,TRBJ2-1,16
TGTGCCAGCAGCAAAGCGGGACAGACCTACGAGCAGTACTTC,CASSKAGQTYEQYF,-,TRBV21-1,TRBJ2-7,14
TGTGCCAGCCAGGGGCTCAATTCACCCCTCCACTTT,CASQGLNSPLHF,-,TRBV7-6,TRBJ1-6,12
TGTGCCAGCAGCCGGACAGGGTCCGTAGAAGCTTTCTTT,CASSRTGSVEAFF,TRBD1,TRBV7-9,TRBJ1-1,13
TGTGCCATCAGTGAGTCAGGAGGGCTCTCGGGCTACACCTTC,CAISESGGLSGYTF,-,TRBV10-3,TRBJ1-2,14
TGTGCCAGTAGCCCCAAGGGGAGGCAGGGGAGGGATGAGCAGTTCTTC,CASSPKGRQGRDEQFF,-,TRBV19,TRBJ2-1,16
TGCGCCAGCAGCTTGGACGGGTTGGTTTCTGAAGCTTTCTTT,CASSLDGLVSEAFF,-,TRBV5-1,TRBJ1-1,14
TGTGCCATCAGTACCGGGACAGCGAATGAAAAACTGTTTTTT,CAISTGTANEKLFF,TRBD1,TRBV10-3,TRBJ1-4,14